A single sample is the source of the 9 T cell receptor beta chains below, sequenced in a study of T cells in Graves' hyperthyroidism and ophthalmopathy. The investigators amplified TCR beta CDR3 regions from RNA transcripts. Initially, a first-round RT-PCR of the TCR CDR3 employed the HTBI primer set. TCRdb analysed the multiplex PCR reads with MiXCR anew, one entry per CDR3 protein. Of about 480,000 distinct CDR3 sequences listed, around 15% are singletons. Material for sequencing was blood. Receptors originate from a woman aged 18 to 35 with Graves' hyperthyroidism.

As for this clonotype: A much bigger clone sits one base away, suggesting this may be a read error. The chain joins TRBV5-1 to TRBJ1-1; 7 bases are a match to TRBD1. The length of the CDR3 is 13 residues. CDR1 and CDR2 (germline): SGHRS, YFSETQ. After removal of 9 bases from V and 3 bases from J, the junction contained 8 bases not matched to a gene. CDR3 residues: CATRDRWDTEAFF. DNA of the CDR3: TGCGCCACCCGGGACAGATGGGACACTGAAGCTTTCTTT.

As regards this clonotype: One base away lies a much larger clone, so this may be a sequencing read error. This chain connects TRBV10-2 to TRBJ2-1; no clear D gene. The CDR3 length is 15 residues. Germline assignment: CDR1 WSHSY and CDR2 SAAADI. The CDR3 sequence: CASSPSSLGYNEQLF. In nucleotides, the CDR3 is TGTGCCAGCAGCCCCTCTTCGTTGGGGTACAATGAGCAGCTCTTC.

Many counts were recorded for this clonotype. This chain uses TRBV5-1 with TRBJ2-7; D uncertain. CDR1 and CDR2 (germline): SGHRS, YFSETQ. This CDR3 contains 14 residues. The ends were cut back, 4 bases at V and 2 bases at J, with 13 bases in the middle. The CDR3 DNA follows: TGCGCCAGCAGCCCCGTAAACAGCCCCTACGAGCAGTACTTC. Residues: CASSPVNSPYEQYF.

Ten or more counts support this clonotype. The chain carries TRBV11-1 and TRBJ2-1, with 10 bases fitting TRBD2. The CDR3 spans 16 residues. The ends lost 4 bases at V and 7 bases at J; junction bases unmatched: 10. The germline V gene has CDR1 SGHAT and CDR2 FQDESV (reference sequence). DNA for the CDR3: TGTGCCAGCAGCTCCCTCCTAGCGGGAGCGTTAAATGAGCAGTTCTTC. Translating gives CASSSLLAGALNEQFF.

This clonotype came up a few times. A much larger clone lies a single base off, so this may be a read error. V usage is TRBV12-3 or TRBV12-4 and J usage is TRBJ1-1; D not resolved. The CDR3 contains 12 residues. CDR3 in DNA: TGTGCCAGCAGTTCGGGGTTGAATGAAGCTCTCTTT. Translated, it gives CASSSGLNEALF.

A few counts support this clonotype. The chain recombines TRBV6-5 with TRBJ2-1; D remains ambiguous. Trimming pared 2 bases from V and 0 bases from J, leaving 8 bases between. CDR3 size: 15 residues. Per germline, CDR1 MNHEY and CDR2 SVGAGI. This CDR3 is CASSYDQSSYNEQFF. The CDR3 coding sequence is TGTGCCAGCAGTTACGATCAAAGCTCCTACAATGAGCAGTTCTTC.

This clonotype came up many times. The chain carries TRBV3-1 and TRBJ2-1, with D hard to call. The V end was cut by 4 bases, the J end by 0 bases, with 7 bases between. Germline lookup yields CDR1 LGHDT and CDR2 YNNKEL (reference sequence). The length of the CDR3 is 14 residues. The CDR3 coding sequence is TGTGCCAGCAGCCGGCGCAACTCCTACAATGAGCAGTTCTTC. Translated: CASSRRNSYNEQFF.

In its sample, this clonotype was seen a few times. Its ends do not fully match the called genes, so a read error is possible. The V and J genes are TRBV10-3 and TRBJ2-5; D may correspond to TRBD1 or TRBD2 (6 bases each). This CDR3 has 17 residues. Germline CDR1 and CDR2: ENHRY and SYGVKD. DNA of the CDR3: TGTGCCATCAGTGGGGGGGTACCCGGACAGAGAGAAGAGACCCGGTACTTC. Translating gives CAISGGVPGQREETRYF.

V gene TRBV5-1 combines with J gene TRBJ1-5, with a possible D match to TRBD1 (6 bases). The CDR3 has 15 amino acids. Germline V gene sequence: CDR1 SGHRS, CDR2 YFSETQ. Trimming cost V 0 bases and J 6 bases, with 13 bases left between them. In nucleotides, the CDR3 is TGCGCCAGCAGCTTGGAGGGGACACGGGCTCAGCCCCAGCATTTT. This translates into CASSLEGTRAQPQHF.